These 18 T cell receptor beta chains were sequenced from one sample in a study of CD4 T cells in relation to SARS-CoV-2 and coronaviruses. Clones were sequenced by immunoSEQ multiplex PCR, and TCRdb holds only the in-frame ones, with some missing. The sample lists about 23,000 clones; 75% to 80% were seen once. CD4+ T cells from unexposed donors were obtained before the COVID-19 pandemic (2011-2018). The cells were cultured for approximately ten days before CD4+ T cells were isolated. Their recognized antigens are unknown. Sequenced: CD4+ T cells from PBMCs, cultured in vitro. Source of these receptors: a human donor in good health.

The chain is built from TRBV7-8 and TRBJ2-2; possibly TRBD2 for D (7 bases). Trimming removed 5 bases from V and 6 bases from J, with 19 bases in between. In germline, CDR1 is SGHVS, CDR2 FQNEAQ. The CDR3 length is 16 residues. The CDR3 coding sequence is TGTGCCAGCAGCCTAGGCGGGGGCGGGAGAGCCGGGGAGCTGTTTTTT. Translated: CASSLGGGGRAGELFF.

The chain combines TRBV10-3 with TRBJ2-1, with D perhaps TRBD1 (5 bases). The ends were cut back, 6 bases at V and 6 bases at J, with 12 bases in the middle. CDR1 ENHRY and CDR2 SYGVKD come from the germline V gene. This CDR3 contains 13 residues. The CDR3 nucleotides are TGTGCCATCAGGGAAAGACAGACCAATGAGCAGTTCTTC. Protein: CAIRERQTNEQFF.

Worth noting for this clone: In the same sample, other DNA sequences code for this CDR3. J is TRBJ1-6 and V is TRBV2, with unresolved D. Germline CDR1 SNHLY, CDR2 FYNNEI. V was shortened by 1 base and J by 7 bases, with 8 bases between the two germline ends. The CDR3 is made up of 14 amino acids. Written as DNA, the CDR3 is TGTGCCAGCAGTGAAGGCCAGTTGAATTCACCCCTCCACTTT. It translates to CASSEGQLNSPLHF.

This clone was detected only once. The rearrangement links TRBV27 to TRBJ2-2; D is ambiguous. Deletions cut 0 bases from V and 7 bases from J, with 9 bases between. The CDR3 has 14 amino acids. Germline V CDR1 and CDR2: MNHEY, SMNVEV (reference sequence). CDR3 loop: CASSLSWWGGELFF. The CDR3, as DNA: TGTGCCAGCAGTTTATCATGGTGGGGCGGGGAGCTGTTTTTT.

V gene TRBV6-5 combines with J gene TRBJ1-2; D might be TRBD1 (5 bases). V lost 2 bases and J 4 bases, leaving 14 bases between the germline ends. This CDR3 region has 15 residues. Germline lookup yields CDR1 MNHEY and CDR2 SVGAGI. The chain's CDR3 is CASSYDNGGSYGYTF. The CDR3, as DNA: TGTGCCAGCAGTTACGACAACGGGGGAAGCTATGGCTACACCTTC.

This clone was observed a handful of times. The chain carries TRBV6-5 and TRBJ1-2; 8 bases agree with TRBD1. The germline CDR1 and CDR2 sequences are MNHEY and SVGAGI. This CDR3 is built from 13 residues. V shed 2 bases, J shed 4 bases, and the junction held 0 bases outside the gene matches. The CDR3 nucleotides read TGTGCCAGCAGTTACGACAGGGGCTATGGCTACACCTTC. This translates into CASSYDRGYGYTF.

The sample holds one count of this clone. V usage is TRBV5-4 and J usage is TRBJ2-5; a weak D match, TRBD1 (5 bases). The CDR3 runs 13 residues. Trimming cost V 0 bases and J 5 bases, with 8 bases left between them. Germline V gene sequence: CDR1 SGHNT, CDR2 YYREEE (reference sequence). The CDR3 sequence: CASSLVAGETQYF. The CDR3 coding sequence is TGTGCCAGCAGCTTGGTGGCAGGGGAGACCCAGTACTTC.

This chain joins TRBV27 and TRBJ1-2, with a weak D call TRBD1 (6 bases). The V and J ends lost 3 bases and 8 bases respectively, with 16 bases between them. There are 14 residues in the CDR3. Germline CDR1 and CDR2: MNHEY and SMNVEV (reference sequence). Here the CDR3 reads CASSFGGRGGGYTF. In DNA, the CDR3 is TGTGCCAGCAGTTTCGGAGGCAGGGGAGGCGGCTACACCTTC.

The rearrangement uses TRBV6-5 and TRBJ2-7; 12 nucleotides line up with TRBD2. Germline CDR1 MNHEY, CDR2 SVGAGI. CDR3 size: 15 residues. Unmatched junction bases numbered 6, after V lost 2 bases and J lost 7 bases. The CDR3 coding sequence is TGTGCCAGCAGTTACGCTAGCGGGAGGGCCGGGGAGCAGTACTTC. Protein: CASSYASGRAGEQYF.

The genes are TRBV15 and TRBJ1-2; D is unclear. Deletions cut 1 base from V and 5 bases from J, with 14 bases between. CDR1 and CDR2 (germline): LNHNV, YYDKDF (reference sequence). The CDR3 runs to 15 residues. The DNA of the CDR3 is TGTGCCACCAGCAGAGGAAGTGGGAATCGGTATGGCTACACCTTC. Translating it yields CATSRGSGNRYGYTF.

This chain links TRBV28 with TRBJ2-6; unclear D gene. V was clipped by 5 bases and J by 15 bases, with 14 bases between them. The V gene's germline CDR1 is MDHEN and CDR2 SYDVKM. This CDR3 is built from 12 residues. In DNA form, the CDR3 reads TGTGCCAGCAGTCCCGGGTTAGCAGGCCTGACTTTC. Residues: CASSPGLAGLTF.

This clone was observed a few times. The V and J genes are TRBV19 and TRBJ2-7; D not resolved. V lost 5 bases, J lost 0 bases, and 11 bases lay in between. This CDR3 is 14 amino acids long. Germline loops: CDR1 LNHDA, CDR2 SQIVND (reference sequence). The CDR3 region has the DNA TGTGCCAGTAGTCAAGACACGTACTCCTACGAGCAGTACTTC. It translates to CASSQDTYSYEQYF.

The CDR3 sequence is CASSQDPRQGPYNEQFF. In nucleotides, the CDR3 is TGTGCCAGCAGCCAAGATCCACGGCAGGGTCCCTACAATGAGCAGTTCTTC. The chain joins TRBV14 to TRBJ2-1, with D perhaps TRBD1 (5 bases). V lost 0 bases, J lost 2 bases, and 14 bases lay in between. The CDR3 is 17 residues long. Germline values: CDR1 SGHDN, CDR2 FVKESK.

V usage is TRBV11-3 and J usage is TRBJ2-7; D is unclear. CDR1 is SGHNT, CDR2 YENEEA, per germline. The CDR3 loop spans 13 amino acids. The germline V and J ends were trimmed by 0 bases and 3 bases, with 6 bases remaining between them. For the CDR3, the DNA is TGTGCCAGCAGCTTAGAACGCGGCTACGAGCAGTACTTC. Protein product: CASSLERGYEQYF.

This rearrangement joins TRBV11-2 to TRBJ2-3; 11 nucleotides match TRBD2. V gave up 1 base and J gave up 5 bases; unmatched junction bases: 5. From germline, CDR1 is SGHAT and CDR2 FQNNGV. The CDR3 covers 16 residues. DNA for the CDR3: TGTGCCAGCAGCTTAGGGATAGGACTAGCGGGAGATACGCAGTATTTT. It translates to CASSLGIGLAGDTQYF.

Only a few counts were recorded for this clone. The genes are TRBV19 and TRBJ1-5; tentatively, D is TRBD1 (6 bases). The CDR3 has 14 amino acids. Germline V gene lookup returns CDR1 LNHDA and CDR2 SQIVND (reference sequence). The V and J ends lost 5 bases and 4 bases respectively, with 12 bases between them. CDR3 in amino acids: CASSLGTQNQPQHF. The CDR3 DNA reads TGTGCCAGTAGTCTCGGGACACAAAATCAGCCCCAGCATTTT.

This clone has more than one count but fewer than ten. This chain connects TRBV5-1 to TRBJ1-1; 8 nucleotides align to TRBD1. The V gene's germline CDR1 is SGHRS and CDR2 YFSETQ. V shed 5 bases and J 1 base; nucleotides not matched to a gene: 10. The CDR3 covers 16 residues. The CDR3 protein is CASSPQGQGANTEAFF. DNA for the CDR3: TGCGCCAGCAGTCCCCAAGGACAGGGCGCGAACACTGAAGCTTTCTTT.

The rearrangement links TRBV5-1 to TRBJ2-5, with 9 positions matching TRBD1. The germline V gene encodes CDR1 SGHRS and CDR2 YFSETQ. This CDR3 region has 15 residues. V gave up 0 bases and J gave up 5 bases; unmatched junction bases: 5. DNA of the CDR3: TGCGCCAGCAGCTTGGCAGGACAGGGGCCGGAGACCCAGTACTTC. Protein: CASSLAGQGPETQYF.